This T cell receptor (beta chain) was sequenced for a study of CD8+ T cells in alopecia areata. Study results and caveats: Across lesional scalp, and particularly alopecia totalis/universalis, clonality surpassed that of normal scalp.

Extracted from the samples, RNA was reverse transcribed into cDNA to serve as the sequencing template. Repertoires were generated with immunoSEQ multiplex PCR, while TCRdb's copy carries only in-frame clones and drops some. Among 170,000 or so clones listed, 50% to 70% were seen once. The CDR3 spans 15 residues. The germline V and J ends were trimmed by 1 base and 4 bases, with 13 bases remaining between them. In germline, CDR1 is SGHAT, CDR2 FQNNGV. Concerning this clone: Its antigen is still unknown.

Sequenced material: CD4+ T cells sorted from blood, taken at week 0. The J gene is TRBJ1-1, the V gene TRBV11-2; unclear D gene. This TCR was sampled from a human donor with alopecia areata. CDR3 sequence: CASSLVRGRGTEAFF. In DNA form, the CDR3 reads TGTGCCAGCAGCTTAGTACGTGGCCGGGGCACTGAAGCTTTCTTT.